Sample share makes the clone carrying this T cell receptor beta chain medium-sized. Its target is unknown. The entry originates in a study of somatic mutations in cytotoxic T cells in rheumatoid arthritis. General study results and limits: The clonality of CD8+ T cells was not significantly different between rheumatoid arthritis patients and age-matched healthy controls. Unknown were the antigen targets of the expanded CD8+ clones. For about an eighth of the roughly 60 patients, a single CD8+ clone accounted for more than 20% of CD8+ cells.

This CDR3 has 14 amino acids. CDR1 is MNHEY, CDR2 SMNVEV, per germline (reference sequence). Trimming removed 5 bases from V and 6 bases from J; junction bases left unmatched: 5. The protocol was immunoSEQ multiplex PCR, while the TCRdb copy is restricted to in-frame clones and leaves out a portion. The sample has 15,000 to 20,000 clones, around 68% seen once. Researchers isolated CD4+ and CD8+ cells by positive magnetic bead selection and then checked their purity by flow cytometry. The chain uses TRBV27 and TRBJ2-1, with 9 nucleotides matching TRBD2. The sequence was obtained from a man in his sixties in good health. Sequencing was performed on CD8+ T cells sorted from blood. CDR3 in DNA: TGTGCCAGCAGTGCGTTAGCGGGAGCCAATGAGCAGTTCTTC. Its translation is CASSALAGANEQFF.